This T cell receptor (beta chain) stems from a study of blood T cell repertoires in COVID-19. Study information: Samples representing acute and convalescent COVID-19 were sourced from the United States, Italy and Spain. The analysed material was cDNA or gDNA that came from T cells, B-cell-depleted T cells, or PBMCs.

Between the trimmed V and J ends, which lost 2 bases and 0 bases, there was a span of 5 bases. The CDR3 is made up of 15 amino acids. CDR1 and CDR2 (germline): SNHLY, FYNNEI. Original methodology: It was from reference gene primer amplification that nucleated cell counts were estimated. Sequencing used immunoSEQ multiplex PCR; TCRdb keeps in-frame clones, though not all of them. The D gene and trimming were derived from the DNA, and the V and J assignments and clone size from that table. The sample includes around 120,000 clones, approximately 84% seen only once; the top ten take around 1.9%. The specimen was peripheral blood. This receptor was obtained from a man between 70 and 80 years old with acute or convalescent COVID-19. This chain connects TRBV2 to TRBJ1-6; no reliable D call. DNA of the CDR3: TGTGCCAGCAGTGAAAGGAGCTCCTATAATTCACCCCTCCACTTT. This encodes CASSERSSYNSPLHF.